This TCR beta chain was sequenced for a study of blood T cells in healthy people across ages. Total RNA extracted from each sample amounted to at least 6 micrograms. A second about 6 to 12 cycle PCR used barcoded and J-beta primers. TCRdb independently ran MiXCR on the 5' RACE reads; one entry per CDR3 protein. The sample has about 1.6 million distinct CDR3 sequences; around 36% are singletons. Study-level findings and limits: Not knowing donor CMV status may have confounded expanded clonotype changes.

This clonotype was counted only a few times. What it binds is not known. The CDR3 spans 12 residues. CDR1 and CDR2 (germline): SQVTM, ANQGSEA. The ends were cut back, 3 bases at V and 1 base at J, with 6 bases in the middle. The chain has TRBV29-1 and TRBJ1-2; D is unclear. The specimen was blood. This TCR derives from a young woman in good health. The CDR3 protein is CSVDGSNYGYTF. For the CDR3, the DNA is TGCAGCGTTGATGGGAGTAACTATGGCTACACCTTC.